The source of this T cell receptor beta chain is a study of T cell responses to AZD1222 COVID-19 vaccine. The CDR3 extends over 14 amino acids. The germline V and J ends were trimmed by 2 bases and 2 bases, with 10 bases remaining between them. CDR1 and CDR2 from the germline V gene are SGHAT and FQNNGV. Assay: immunoSEQ multiplex PCR; the TCRdb copy retains only in-frame clones and omits some. Of approximately 150,000 clones listed, 80% to 95% are singletons. The receptor's source is an adult in good health. The input for sequencing was peripheral blood, taken on day 0 of AZD1222 vaccination. V and J are TRBV11-2 and TRBJ2-7; maybe TRBD1 (7 bases). The CDR3 reads CASSLSGGTYEQYF. DNA for the CDR3: TGTGCCAGCAGCTTATCAGGGGGGACCTACGAGCAGTACTTC. Full variable domain (missing parts from reference TRBV11-2 and TRBJ2-7): EAGVAQSPRYKIIEKRQSVAFWCNPISGHATLYWYQQILGQGPKLLIQFQNNGVVDDSQLPKDRFSAERLKGVDSTLKIQPAKLEDSAVYLCASSLSGGTYEQYFGPGTRLTVT.